This entry is about one T cell receptor beta chain. Its antigen is undetermined. As for time point: sample taken at primary tumor resection. Whole RNA obtained from tumor, nontumor lung or frozen PBMC underwent sequencing without sorting. Each TCR cDNA molecule bore a unique molecular identifier. In TCRdb, the 5' RACE reads were re-called with MiXCR into one record per CDR3 protein. The repertoire holds approximately 44,000 distinct CDR3 sequences, with about an eighth as singletons. This CDR3 is 16 amino acids long. Germline V lookup: CDR1 KGHSY, CDR2 FQNENV. Trimming cost V 4 bases and J 1 base, with 14 bases left between them. This entry is derived from a study of spatial heterogeneity in lung cancer. Study background: Detected beta-chain sequences consistently exceeded alpha-chain sequences.

Study conclusions and caveats: Expanded tumor TCRs that were ubiquitous appeared in blood more at resection than follow-up.

The chain links TRBV16 to TRBJ1-3; D gene ambiguous. The starting material was PBMCs, obtained at surgery. The clonotype comes from a male donor with early-stage non-small cell lung cancer. CDR3 coding DNA: TGTGCCAGCAGCCCTTCCCTTCAGACTTCTGGAAACACCATATATTTT. Amino acids: CASSPSLQTSGNTIYF. Filled out from reference TRBV16 and TRBJ1-3, the complete variable domain reads GEEVAQTPKHLVRGEGQKAKLYCAPIKGHSYVFWYQQVLKNEFKFLISFQNENVFDETGMPKERFSAKCLPNSPCSLEIQATKLEDSAVYFCASSPSLQTSGNTIYFGEGSWLTVV.